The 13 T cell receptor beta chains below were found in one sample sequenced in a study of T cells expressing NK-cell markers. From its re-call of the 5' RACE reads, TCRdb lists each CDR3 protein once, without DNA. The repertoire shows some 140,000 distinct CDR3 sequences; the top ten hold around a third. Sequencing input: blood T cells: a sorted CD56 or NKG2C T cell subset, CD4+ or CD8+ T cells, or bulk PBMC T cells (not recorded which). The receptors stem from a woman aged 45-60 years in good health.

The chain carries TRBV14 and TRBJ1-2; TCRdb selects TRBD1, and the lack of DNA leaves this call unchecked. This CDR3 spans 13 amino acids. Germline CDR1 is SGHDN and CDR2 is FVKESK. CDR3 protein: CASRPTGVNGYTF.

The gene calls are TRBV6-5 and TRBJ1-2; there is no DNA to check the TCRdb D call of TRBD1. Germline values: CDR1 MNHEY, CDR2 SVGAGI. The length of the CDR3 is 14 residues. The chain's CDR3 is CASSYSGTDYGYTF.

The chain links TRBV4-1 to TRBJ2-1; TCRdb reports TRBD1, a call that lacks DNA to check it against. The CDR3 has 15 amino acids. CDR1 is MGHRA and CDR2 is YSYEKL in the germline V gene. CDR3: CASSQEGRGDNEQFF.

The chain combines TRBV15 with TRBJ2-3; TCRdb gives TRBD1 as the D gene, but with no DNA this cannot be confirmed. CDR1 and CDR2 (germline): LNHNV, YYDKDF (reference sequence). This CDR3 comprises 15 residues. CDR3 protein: CATSRTRGSTDTQYF.

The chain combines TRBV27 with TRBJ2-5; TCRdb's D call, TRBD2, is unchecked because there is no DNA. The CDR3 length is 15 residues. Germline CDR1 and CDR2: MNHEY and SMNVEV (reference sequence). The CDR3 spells CASKGGRALGETQYF.

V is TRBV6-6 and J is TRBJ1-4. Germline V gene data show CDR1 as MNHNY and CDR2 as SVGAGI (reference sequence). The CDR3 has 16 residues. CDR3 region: CASSYPGTPGGEKLFF.

CDR3 amino acids: CASSPSRTHRGGEKLFF. The rearrangement uses TRBV5-1 and TRBJ1-4; TCRdb selects TRBD1, and the lack of DNA leaves this call unchecked. This CDR3 has 17 residues. The germline CDR1 and CDR2 sequences are SGHRS and YFSETQ.

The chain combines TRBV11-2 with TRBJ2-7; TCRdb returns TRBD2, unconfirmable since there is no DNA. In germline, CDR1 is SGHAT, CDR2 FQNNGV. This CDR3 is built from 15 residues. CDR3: CASSLRPSGTEEQYF. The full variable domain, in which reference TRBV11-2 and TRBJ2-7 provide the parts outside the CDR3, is EAGVAQSPRYKIIEKRQSVAFWCNPISGHATLYWYQQILGQGPKLLIQFQNNGVVDDSQLPKDRFSAERLKGVDSTLKIQPAKLEDSAVYLCASSLRPSGTEEQYFGPGTRLTVT.

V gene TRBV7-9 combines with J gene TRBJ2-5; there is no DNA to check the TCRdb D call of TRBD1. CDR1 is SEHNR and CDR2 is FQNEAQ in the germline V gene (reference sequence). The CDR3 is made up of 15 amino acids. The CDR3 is CASSLDRGPQETQYF.

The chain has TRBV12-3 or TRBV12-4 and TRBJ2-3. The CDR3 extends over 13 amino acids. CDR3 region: CASSLPNGDTQYF.

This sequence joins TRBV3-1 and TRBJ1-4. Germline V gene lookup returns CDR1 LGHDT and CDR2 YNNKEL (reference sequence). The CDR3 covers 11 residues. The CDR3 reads CASTRGEKLFF.

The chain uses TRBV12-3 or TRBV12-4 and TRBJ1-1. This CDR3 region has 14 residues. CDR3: CASSLASLNTEAFF.

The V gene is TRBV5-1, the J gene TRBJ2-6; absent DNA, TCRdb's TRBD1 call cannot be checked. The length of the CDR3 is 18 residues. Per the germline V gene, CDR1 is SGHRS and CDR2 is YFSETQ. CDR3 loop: CASTTADRSGSGANVLTF. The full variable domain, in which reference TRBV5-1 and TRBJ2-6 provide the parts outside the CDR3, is KAGVTQTPRYLIKTRGQQVTLSCSPISGHRSVSWYQQTPGQGLQFLFEYFSETQRNKGNFPGRFSGRQFSNSRSEMNVSTLELGDSALYLCASTTADRSGSGANVLTFGAGSRLTVL.